The 21 T cell receptor beta chains reported below all come from one sample, sequenced in a study of shared clonotypes between healthy human individuals. Repertoires were generated with immunoSEQ multiplex PCR, while TCRdb's copy carries only in-frame clones and drops some. The table lists approximately 2.5 million clones, approximately 90% of them singletons. Sample: naive CD4+ T cells sorted from blood. Subset indicated: CD45RA+ positively selected. The receptors here all came from a man between 18 and 35 years old in good health.

The chain links TRBV7-2 to TRBJ2-3; 13 bases line up with TRBD2. The CDR3 sequence is 18 residues long. From germline, CDR1 is SGHTA and CDR2 FQGNSA. V lost 5 bases and J lost 0; bases outside the gene matches: 8. The CDR3 DNA reads as TGTGCCAGCAGCCGAGGGACTAGCGGGGCCTCTAGCACAGATACGCAGTATTTT. Residues: CASSRGTSGASSTDTQYF.

This clone showed up just once. V and J are TRBV10-1 and TRBJ1-5; TRBD1 matches at 11 bases. CDR1 is WNHNN and CDR2 is SYGVQD in the germline V gene (reference sequence). The junction had 15 bases not matched to a gene; V was cut back by 6 bases and J by 5 bases. The CDR3 covers 18 residues. The CDR3 loop reads CASRWDRGRGTRDQPQHF. DNA for the CDR3: TGCGCCAGCAGATGGGACAGGGGGAGAGGGACCCGTGATCAGCCCCAGCATTTT.

The chain couples TRBV9 to TRBJ2-5; 9 positions agree with TRBD2. The V and J ends lost 1 base and 5 bases, in that order; junction bases with no gene match: 9. The CDR3 has 16 residues. The germline V gene has CDR1 SGDLS and CDR2 YYNGEE. CDR3 loop: CASSVSGGGAWETQYF. The CDR3 DNA is TGTGCCAGCAGCGTAAGCGGCGGGGGGGCGTGGGAGACCCAGTACTTC. Using reference TRBV9 and TRBJ2-5 for the parts outside the CDR3, the full variable domain is DSGVTQTPKHLITATGQRVTLRCSPRSGDLSVYWYQQSLDQGLQFLIQYYNGEERAKGNILERFSAQQFPDLHSELNLSSLELGDSALYFCASSVSGGGAWETQYFGPGTRLLVL.

The V and J genes are TRBV27 and TRBJ2-7, with 8 bases identical to TRBD1. Germline CDR1 reads MNHEY; CDR2 reads SMNVEV (reference sequence). This CDR3 region has 16 residues. V gave up 3 bases and J gave up 0 bases; unmatched junction bases: 7. CDR3 sequence: CASSFQQGVGSYEQYF. CDR3 sequence (DNA): TGTGCCAGCAGTTTCCAACAGGGGGTAGGCTCCTACGAGCAGTACTTC.

The sample holds one count of this clone. This rearrangement joins TRBV5-4 to TRBJ2-3; a weak D match, TRBD2 (5 bases). The germline V gene encodes CDR1 SGHNT and CDR2 YYREEE (reference sequence). CDR3 size: 14 residues. V was clipped by 4 bases and J by 2 bases, with 11 bases between them. CDR3 protein: CASSPGVFTDTQYF. DNA for the CDR3: TGTGCCAGCAGCCCCGGGGTATTCACAGATACGCAGTATTTT. Based on the CDR3 plus reference TRBV5-4 and TRBJ2-3, the full variable domain is ETGVTQSPTHLIKTRGQQVTLRCSSQSGHNTVSWYQQALGQGPQFIFQYYREEENGRGNFPPRFSGLQFPNYSSELNVNALELDDSALYLCASSPGVFTDTQYFGPGTRLTVL.

The CDR3 nucleotides read TGTGCCAGCAGTTACAACTGGGGATCGACTGAAGCTTTCTTT. Its translation: CASSYNWGSTEAFF. The rearrangement uses TRBV6-5 and TRBJ1-1; D is unresolved. This CDR3 spans 14 amino acids. Between the trimmed V and J ends, which lost 2 bases and 5 bases, there was a span of 12 bases. Germline V gene data show CDR1 as MNHEY and CDR2 as SVGAGI.

The genes are TRBV5-6 and TRBJ1-5; 7 nucleotides match TRBD1. The CDR3 contains 16 residues. Germline-derived CDR1 and CDR2 are SGHDT and YYEEEE. The ends lost 2 bases at V and 0 bases at J; junction bases unmatched: 5. The CDR3 nucleotides read TGTGCCAGCAGCTTCAACAGGGGCAGTAGCAATCAGCCCCAGCATTTT. Translation gives CASSFNRGSSNQPQHF.

The chain is built from TRBV11-2 and TRBJ2-5, with TRBD1 matching over 10 bases. This CDR3 is 13 amino acids long. From germline, CDR1 is SGHAT and CDR2 FQNNGV. Trimming at V came to 6 bases and at J to 5 bases, leaving 3 bases not matched to a gene. Here the CDR3 reads CASRADRGETQYF. The CDR3 nucleotides are TGTGCCAGCAGGGCGGACAGGGGGGAGACCCAGTACTTC. The whole variable domain, remainder taken from reference TRBV11-2 and TRBJ2-5, is EAGVAQSPRYKIIEKRQSVAFWCNPISGHATLYWYQQILGQGPKLLIQFQNNGVVDDSQLPKDRFSAERLKGVDSTLKIQPAKLEDSAVYLCASRADRGETQYFGPGTRLLVL.

This chain uses TRBV6-5 with TRBJ2-1; 8 bases align to TRBD2. CDR1 and CDR2 (germline): MNHEY, SVGAGI. This CDR3 has 15 amino acids. After removal of 6 bases from V and 3 bases from J, the junction contained 7 bases not matched to a gene. As DNA, the CDR3 is TGTGCCAGCAGCCGGGGGGGTAAGGTCTACAATGAGCAGTTCTTC. Amino acid sequence: CASSRGGKVYNEQFF.

This clone turned up a few times. This chain links TRBV4-1 with TRBJ1-6, with 9 bases fitting TRBD1. Germline trimming cut 4 bases from V and 7 bases from J; bases unmatched to any gene: 14. Germline V lookup: CDR1 MGHRA, CDR2 YSYEKL. There are 18 residues in the CDR3. The CDR3 here is CASSRTYFQGQGNSPLHF. CDR3 bases: TGCGCCAGCAGCCGAACCTACTTTCAGGGACAGGGCAATTCACCCCTCCACTTT.

The V call is TRBV5-4, the J call TRBJ2-7, with no clear D. Germline V gene lookup returns CDR1 SGHNT and CDR2 YYREEE (reference sequence). The V gene lost 4 bases and the J gene lost 4 bases, with 9 bases spanning the gap. The CDR3 is 12 residues long. The CDR3 is CASSRDHYEQYF. CDR3 bases: TGTGCCAGCAGCCGAGACCATTACGAGCAGTACTTC. The full variable domain, its missing parts supplied by reference TRBV5-4 and TRBJ2-7, is ETGVTQSPTHLIKTRGQQVTLRCSSQSGHNTVSWYQQALGQGPQFIFQYYREEENGRGNFPPRFSGLQFPNYSSELNVNALELDDSALYLCASSRDHYEQYFGPGTRLTVT.

The rearrangement uses TRBV10-3 and TRBJ2-3, with 13 bases fitting TRBD2. The J segment lost 5 bases and the V segment lost 6 bases, leaving 5 bases of the junction unmatched. The CDR3 is 15 residues long. Germline CDR1 ENHRY, CDR2 SYGVKD. The CDR3 reads CAIRGTSGAKDTQYF. The CDR3 region has the DNA TGTGCCATCAGGGGGACTAGCGGGGCAAAAGATACGCAGTATTTT.

This clone was counted a few times. V is TRBV29-1 and J is TRBJ1-2; D might be TRBD1 (6 bases). Trimming took off 7 bases at V and 2 bases at J, with 14 bases between the two ends. The germline V gene has CDR1 SQVTM and CDR2 ANQGSEA. The CDR3 is 13 residues long. In DNA, the CDR3 is TGCAGCGACGGAGGGACACCCAACTATGGCTACACCTTC. Protein product: CSDGGTPNYGYTF.

The V and J genes are TRBV5-4 and TRBJ2-1; D call uncertain. This CDR3 is built from 15 residues. Germline CDR1 is SGHNT and CDR2 is YYREEE (reference sequence). The V gene lost 4 bases and the J gene lost 0 bases, with 11 bases spanning the gap. CDR3 nucleotides: TGTGCCAGCAGCCGGGCGGATGGCTCCTACAATGAGCAGTTCTTC. Its protein is CASSRADGSYNEQFF.

The CDR3 DNA reads TGCGCCAGCAGCGAAGGACAGGGGGCCAACGAGCCCCAGCATTTT. Protein: CASSEGQGANEPQHF. The genes are TRBV4-1 and TRBJ1-5, with 11 bases matching TRBD1. V lost 5 bases and J lost 8; bases outside the gene matches: 8. Germline V lookup: CDR1 MGHRA, CDR2 YSYEKL. The CDR3 contains 15 residues.

The rearrangement links TRBV5-1 to TRBJ2-1; 10 positions match TRBD2. Germline CDR1 is SGHRS and CDR2 is YFSETQ. This CDR3 is built from 16 residues. V shed 0 bases and J 6 bases; nucleotides not matched to a gene: 6. The CDR3 DNA sequence: TGCGCCAGCAGCTTGGGTATAGCGGGGGGATTCAATGAGCAGTTCTTC. Its protein is CASSLGIAGGFNEQFF. Drawing the rest from reference TRBV5-1 and TRBJ2-1, the complete variable domain is KAGVTQTPRYLIKTRGQQVTLSCSPISGHRSVSWYQQTPGQGLQFLFEYFSETQRNKGNFPGRFSGRQFSNSRSEMNVSTLELGDSALYLCASSLGIAGGFNEQFFGPGTRLTVL.

V and J are TRBV23-1 and TRBJ1-2; D gene uncertain. TRBV23-1 is an ORF; its function is uncertain. The V end was cut by 6 bases, the J end by 7 bases, with 24 bases between. CDR3 size: 16 residues. The CDR3 is CASSRTPQRLHIGYTF. Here the CDR3 DNA reads TGCGCCAGCAGCCGGACTCCCCAAAGACTACATATTGGCTACACCTTC.

The V and J genes are TRBV11-1 and TRBJ2-7; D is perhaps TRBD2 (5 bases). Trimming left V 5 bases short and J 7 bases short, with 9 bases between. Germline V gene lookup returns CDR1 SGHAT and CDR2 FQDESV (reference sequence). This CDR3 has 11 amino acids. In nucleotides, the CDR3 is TGTGCCAGCAGCGCAAGGGAGGAGCAGTACTTC. Amino acid sequence: CASSAREEQYF. The variable domain in full, with the rest retrieved from reference TRBV11-1 and TRBJ2-7, is EAEVAQSPRYKITEKSQAVAFWCDPISGHATLYWYRQILGQGPELLVQFQDESVVDDSQLPKDRFSAERLKGVDSTLKIQPAELGDSAMYLCASSAREEQYFGPGTRLTVT.

This chain joins TRBV30 and TRBJ2-3; 8 bases agree with TRBD1. V dropped 7 bases and J dropped 2; count of bases not matched to a gene: 8. This CDR3 has 14 amino acids. Germline V CDR1 and CDR2: GTSNPN, SVGIG (reference sequence). CDR3 protein: CAFRQGLLTDTQYF. CDR3 DNA sequence: TGTGCCTTCAGACAGGGGCTACTCACAGATACGCAGTATTTT. Full variable domain (remainder filled in from reference TRBV30 and TRBJ2-3): SQTIHQWPATLVQPVGSPLSLECTVEGTSNPNLYWYRQAAGRGLQLLFYSVGIGQISSEVPQNLSASRPQDRQFILSSKKLLLSDSGFYLCAFRQGLLTDTQYFGPGTRLTVL.

V is TRBV11-1 and J is TRBJ2-2, with unresolved D. The V end lost 7 bases, the J end lost 1 base, and 13 bases lay between the germline ends. The CDR3 is 15 amino acids. Germline V CDR1 and CDR2: SGHAT, FQDESV (reference sequence). The CDR3 nucleotides read TGTGCCAGCATTGGCAGGAAAGGGAACACCGGGGAGCTGTTTTTT. This translates into CASIGRKGNTGELFF.

This chain joins TRBV6-1 and TRBJ1-2; D ambiguous. CDR3 size: 15 residues. Trimming pared 2 bases from V and 5 bases from J, leaving 15 bases between. Germline CDR1 reads MNHNS; CDR2 reads SASEGT. CDR3 DNA sequence: TGTGCCAGCAGTGAATCTTTGGGCGCGGGGTATGGCTACACCTTC. It encodes CASSESLGAGYGYTF.